Described below is a single T cell receptor (beta chain) sequence and its context. The V gene's germline CDR1 is LNHNV and CDR2 YYDKDF (reference sequence). V lost 1 base and J lost 2, with 6 bases in between. This CDR3 is 14 amino acids long. This entry belongs to a study of OX40 agonist ivuxolimab in advanced cancers. Sequencing was performed with immunoSEQ multiplex PCR; in TCRdb, only in-frame clones are kept and a portion is missing. The table records about 60,000 clones, roughly 93% of them present only once. The chain has TRBV15 and TRBJ1-5; no firm D call. Sequences were derived from CD4+ or CD8+ T cells sorted from blood, sampled in a trial of the OX40 agonist ivuxolimab. The source of this sequence is an adult with an advanced solid tumor such as melanoma, head and neck, liver or kidney cancer. The CDR3 DNA is TGTGCCACCAGCAGAGTGCTTGGCAATCAGCCCCAGCATTTT. Residues: CATSRVLGNQPQHF.